The 2 T cell receptor beta chains given below trace back to one sample, sequenced in a study of cytomegalovirus exposure and HLA in healthy donors. This PCR relied on a set of 60 Vbeta primers and 13 Jbeta primers. TCRdb keeps only in-frame clones here, not all; method: immunoSEQ multiplex PCR. The sample has 100,000 to 150,000 clones; 80% are singletons. The material sequenced was PBMCs. The receptors were sampled from a female donor in good health and CMV-seronegative.

V gene TRBV30 combines with J gene TRBJ2-1, with 8 bases identical to TRBD2. Losses at the gene ends were 2 bases for V and 7 bases for J; bases not matched to a gene: 10. Germline-derived CDR1 and CDR2 are GTSNPN and SVGIG (reference sequence). The CDR3 runs 15 residues. CDR3 sequence (DNA): TGTGCCTGGAGTTCCGGGGGGGCCGGTAGTAATGAGCAGTTCTTC. Translated: CAWSSGGAGSNEQFF.

The chain combines TRBV19 with TRBJ2-7, with D unclear. This CDR3 spans 12 amino acids. The germline gives CDR1 LNHDA, CDR2 SQIVND (reference sequence). With 5 bases removed from V and 1 base from J, the gap between germline ends came to 6 bases. CDR3 protein: CASSSESYEQYF. The CDR3 DNA is TGTGCCAGTAGTTCGGAGTCCTACGAGCAGTACTTC.